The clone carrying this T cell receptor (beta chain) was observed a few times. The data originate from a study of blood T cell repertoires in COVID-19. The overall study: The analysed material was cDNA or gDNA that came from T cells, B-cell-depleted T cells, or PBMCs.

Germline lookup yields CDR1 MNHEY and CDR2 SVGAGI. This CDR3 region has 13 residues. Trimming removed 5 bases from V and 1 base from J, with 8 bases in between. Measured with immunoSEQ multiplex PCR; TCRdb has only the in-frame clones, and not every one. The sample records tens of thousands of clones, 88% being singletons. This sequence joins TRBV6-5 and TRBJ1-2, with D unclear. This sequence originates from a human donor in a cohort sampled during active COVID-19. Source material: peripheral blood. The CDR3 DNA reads TGTGCCAGCAGTCCGGACTTTAACTATGGCTACACCTTC. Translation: CASSPDFNYGYTF.